This TCR beta chain came from a study of cytotoxic CD8 clonotypes in ibrutinib-treated CLL. Study outcomes and limitations: Samples were collected at differing times from sustained-remission and progressing patients. Baseline levels of clonality went above those of age-matched healthy donors and moved with circulating CD8+ T-cell counts.

As for this clone: The antigen is undetermined.

Depths of 1 in 200,000 to 1 in 1 million T cells were the sequencing target. Libraries were prepared by immunoSEQ multiplex PCR; TCRdb keeps only in-frame clonotypes and omits some of them. The data show about 130,000 clones, approximately 85% seen once. The sequence was obtained from a human donor with chronic lymphocytic leukemia. Material: PBMCs, obtained after 24 months of ibrutinib treatment.

The CDR3 DNA reads TGTGCCAGCAGTCGACCGGGACAGGGTGCCTACGAGCAGTACTTC. It codes for CASSRPGQGAYEQYF. The chain has TRBV28 and TRBJ2-7, with 9 bases identical to TRBD1. V was pared by 5 bases and J by 2 bases, with 7 bases of the junction left unmatched. CDR1 MDHEN and CDR2 SYDVKM come from the germline V gene. The CDR3 extends over 15 amino acids.